This T cell receptor (beta chain) was captured in a study of blood T cell repertoires in COVID-19. On the study more broadly: COVID-19 samples from acute and convalescent phases originated in the United States, Italy and Spain. Sources were T cells, B-cell-depleted T cells, or PBMCs; the material itself was cDNA or gDNA.

Per the authors' pipeline: Amplification of reference gene primers was used by the study to estimate nucleated cell counts. The repertoire was sequenced with immunoSEQ multiplex PCR; TCRdb's copy has only in-frame clones and lacks some. V, J and clone size reflect that table, while D and trimming were determined from the DNA. The profile shows around 130,000 clones, roughly four fifths of them singletons. Trimming removed 4 bases at V and 4 bases at J, with 17 bases between. Germline assignment: CDR1 SGHRS and CDR2 YFSETQ. CDR3 length: 15 residues. Sequences were obtained from peripheral blood. This TCR was recovered from a human donor in a cohort sampled during active COVID-19. The chain links TRBV5-1 to TRBJ1-1; D not certain. CDR3: CASSREGDPSTEAFF. CDR3 nucleotides: TGCGCCAGCAGCCGGGAGGGAGATCCTTCCACTGAAGCTTTCTTT.